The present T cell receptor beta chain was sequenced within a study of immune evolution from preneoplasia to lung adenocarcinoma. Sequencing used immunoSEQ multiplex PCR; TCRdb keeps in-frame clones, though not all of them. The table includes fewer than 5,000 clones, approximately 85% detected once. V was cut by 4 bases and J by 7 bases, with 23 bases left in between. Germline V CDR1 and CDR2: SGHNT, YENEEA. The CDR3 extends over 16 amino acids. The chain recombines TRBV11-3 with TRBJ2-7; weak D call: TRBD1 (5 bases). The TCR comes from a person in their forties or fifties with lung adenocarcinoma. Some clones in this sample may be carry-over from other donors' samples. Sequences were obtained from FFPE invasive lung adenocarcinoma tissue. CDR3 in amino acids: CASSSPWGRTYDEQYF. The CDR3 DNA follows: TGTGCCAGCAGCTCTCCTTGGGGAAGGACATACGATGAGCAGTACTTC.